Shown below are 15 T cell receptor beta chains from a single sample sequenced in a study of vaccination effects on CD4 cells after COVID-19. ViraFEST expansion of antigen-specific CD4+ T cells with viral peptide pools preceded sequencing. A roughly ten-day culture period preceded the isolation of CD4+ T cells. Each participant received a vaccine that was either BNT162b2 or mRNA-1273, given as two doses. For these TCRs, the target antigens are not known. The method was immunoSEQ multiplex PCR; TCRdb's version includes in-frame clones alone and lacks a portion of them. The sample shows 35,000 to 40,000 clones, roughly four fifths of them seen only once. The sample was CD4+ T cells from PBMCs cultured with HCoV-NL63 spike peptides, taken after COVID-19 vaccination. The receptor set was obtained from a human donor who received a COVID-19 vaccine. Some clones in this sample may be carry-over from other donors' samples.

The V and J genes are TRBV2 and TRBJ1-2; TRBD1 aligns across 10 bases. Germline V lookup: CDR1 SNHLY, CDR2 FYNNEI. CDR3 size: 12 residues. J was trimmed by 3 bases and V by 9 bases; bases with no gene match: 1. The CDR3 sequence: CARTGGDYGYTF. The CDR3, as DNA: TGTGCCAGGACAGGGGGCGACTATGGCTACACCTTC.

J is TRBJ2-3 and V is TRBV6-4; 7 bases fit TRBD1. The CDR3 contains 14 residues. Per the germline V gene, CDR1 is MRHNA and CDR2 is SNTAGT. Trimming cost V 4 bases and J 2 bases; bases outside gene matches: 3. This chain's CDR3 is CASSATGDTDTQYF. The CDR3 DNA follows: TGTGCCAGCAGTGCCACAGGGGACACAGATACGCAGTATTTT.

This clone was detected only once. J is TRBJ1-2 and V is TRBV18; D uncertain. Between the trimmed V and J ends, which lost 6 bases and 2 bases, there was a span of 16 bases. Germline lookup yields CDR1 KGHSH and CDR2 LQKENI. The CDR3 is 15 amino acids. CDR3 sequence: CASSLFGRPNYGYTF. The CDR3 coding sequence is TGTGCCAGCTCTCTGTTCGGCAGACCGAACTATGGCTACACCTTC.

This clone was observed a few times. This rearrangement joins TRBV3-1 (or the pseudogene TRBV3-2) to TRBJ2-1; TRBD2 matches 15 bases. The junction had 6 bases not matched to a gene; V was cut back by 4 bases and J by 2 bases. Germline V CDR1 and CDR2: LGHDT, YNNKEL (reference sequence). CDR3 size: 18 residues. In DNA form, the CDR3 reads TGTGCCAGCAGCCCTCCCGGACTAGCGGGGGGGCCCTACAATGAGCAGTTCTTC. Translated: CASSPPGLAGGPYNEQFF.

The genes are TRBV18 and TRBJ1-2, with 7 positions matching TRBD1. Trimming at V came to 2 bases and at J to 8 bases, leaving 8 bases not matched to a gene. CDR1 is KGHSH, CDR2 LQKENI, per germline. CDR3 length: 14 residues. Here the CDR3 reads CASSPDAGTVGYTF. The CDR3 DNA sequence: TGTGCCAGCTCACCAGATGCCGGGACAGTAGGCTACACCTTC.

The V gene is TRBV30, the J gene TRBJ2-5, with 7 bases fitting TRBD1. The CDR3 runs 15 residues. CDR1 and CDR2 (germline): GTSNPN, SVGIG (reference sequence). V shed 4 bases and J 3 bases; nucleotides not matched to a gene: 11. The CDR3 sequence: CAWTSPRTGEETQYF. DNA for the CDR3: TGTGCCTGGACCTCCCCCCGGACAGGTGAAGAGACCCAGTACTTC.

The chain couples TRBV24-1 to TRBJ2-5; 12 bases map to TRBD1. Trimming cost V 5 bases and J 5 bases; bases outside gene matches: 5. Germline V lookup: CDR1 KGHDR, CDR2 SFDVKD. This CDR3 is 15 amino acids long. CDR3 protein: CATSGGTGGDETQYF. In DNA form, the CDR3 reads TGTGCCACCAGTGGTGGGACAGGGGGCGATGAGACCCAGTACTTC.

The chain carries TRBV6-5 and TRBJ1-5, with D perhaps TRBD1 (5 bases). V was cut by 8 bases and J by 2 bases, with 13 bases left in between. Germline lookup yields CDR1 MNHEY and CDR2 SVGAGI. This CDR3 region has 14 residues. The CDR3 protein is CASYAGGGNQPQHF. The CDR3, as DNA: TGTGCCAGCTATGCTGGGGGAGGCAATCAGCCCCAGCATTTT.

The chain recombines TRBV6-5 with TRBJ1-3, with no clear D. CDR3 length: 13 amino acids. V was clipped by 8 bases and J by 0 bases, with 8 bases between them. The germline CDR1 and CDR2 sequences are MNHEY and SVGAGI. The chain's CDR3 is CASYTLSGNTIYF. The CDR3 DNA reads TGTGCCAGCTACACACTCTCTGGAAACACCATATATTTT.

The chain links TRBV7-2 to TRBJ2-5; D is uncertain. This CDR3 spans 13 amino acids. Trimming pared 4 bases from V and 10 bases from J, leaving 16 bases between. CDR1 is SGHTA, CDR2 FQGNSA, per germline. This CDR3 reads CASSSERGRIQYF. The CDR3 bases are TGTGCCAGCAGCTCAGAGCGTGGCCGGATCCAGTACTTC.

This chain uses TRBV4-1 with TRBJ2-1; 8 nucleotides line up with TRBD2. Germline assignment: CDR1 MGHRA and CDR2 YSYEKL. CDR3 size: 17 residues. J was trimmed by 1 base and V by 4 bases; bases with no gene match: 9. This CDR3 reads CASSPLGRGGSYNEQFF. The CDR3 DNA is TGCGCCAGCAGCCCGCTCGGCCGGGGGGGATCCTACAATGAGCAGTTCTTC.

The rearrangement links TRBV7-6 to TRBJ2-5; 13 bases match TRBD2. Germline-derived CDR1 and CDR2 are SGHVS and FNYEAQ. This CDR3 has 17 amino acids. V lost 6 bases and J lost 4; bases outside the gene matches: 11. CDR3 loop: CASSLGLAGDTGETQYF. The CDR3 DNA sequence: TGTGCCAGCAGTCTAGGACTAGCGGGGGACACGGGAGAGACCCAGTACTTC.

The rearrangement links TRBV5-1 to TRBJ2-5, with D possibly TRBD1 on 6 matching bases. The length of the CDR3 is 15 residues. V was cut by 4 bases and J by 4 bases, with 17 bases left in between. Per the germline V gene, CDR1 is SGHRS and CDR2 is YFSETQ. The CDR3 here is CASSSTRGNGETQYF. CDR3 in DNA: TGCGCCAGCAGCAGTACTAGGGGGAATGGAGAGACCCAGTACTTC.

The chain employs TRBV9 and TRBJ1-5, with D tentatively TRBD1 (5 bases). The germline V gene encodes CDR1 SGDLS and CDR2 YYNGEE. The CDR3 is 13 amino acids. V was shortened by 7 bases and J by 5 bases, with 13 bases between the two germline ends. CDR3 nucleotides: TGTGCCAGCGGTAGGGGAGCAGATCAGCCCCAGCATTTT. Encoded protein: CASGRGADQPQHF.

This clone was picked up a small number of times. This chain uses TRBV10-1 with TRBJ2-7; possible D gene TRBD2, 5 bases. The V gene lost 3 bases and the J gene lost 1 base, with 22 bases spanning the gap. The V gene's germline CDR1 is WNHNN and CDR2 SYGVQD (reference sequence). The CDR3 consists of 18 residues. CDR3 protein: CASSEVSWEIKASYEQYV. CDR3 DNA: TGCGCCAGCAGTGAAGTTTCATGGGAGATCAAGGCTTCCTACGAGCAGTACGTC.